The 21 T cell receptor beta chains in this list originate from one sample, sequenced in a study. Using its own MiXCR run on the RT-PCR reads, TCRdb lists one record per CDR3 protein. The sample lists hundreds of thousands of distinct CDR3 sequences, 14% occurring once. The sample was memory CD4+ T cells from blood. The receptors come from a female donor in good health, serving as a healthy control.

This clonotype appeared many times. This rearrangement joins TRBV20-1 to TRBJ1-2; no reliable D call. The ends were cut back, 0 bases at V and 4 bases at J, with 15 bases in the middle. Germline assignment: CDR1 DFQATT and CDR2 SNEGSKA (reference sequence). The CDR3 consists of 15 residues. The CDR3: CSARDGHSVSYGYTF. The CDR3 coding sequence is TGCAGTGCTAGAGATGGGCACTCAGTGTCCTATGGCTACACCTTC.

The table lists this clonotype with many counts. The chain employs TRBV20-1 and TRBJ1-2, with D maybe TRBD1 (5 bases). V was shortened by 5 bases and J by 2 bases, with 12 bases between the two germline ends. The CDR3 extends over 13 amino acids. The germline V gene encodes CDR1 DFQATT and CDR2 SNEGSKA (reference sequence). CDR3 in DNA: TGCAGTGCTCGACAGCGGAAAAACTATGGCTACACCTTC. Its translation: CSARQRKNYGYTF.

There are a few counts of this clonotype. J is TRBJ2-7 and V is TRBV6-2 or TRBV6-3; 8 nucleotides align to TRBD2. The CDR3 has 15 residues. V lost 6 bases to trimming and J lost 3 bases; unmatched junction nucleotides: 10. Looked up from germline, CDR1 is MNHEY and CDR2 is SVGEGT. The CDR3 DNA reads TGTGCCAGCAGACCCGGGGGGGCGAACGGCTACGAGCAGTACTTC. This translates into CASRPGGANGYEQYF.

There are many counts of this clonotype. This rearrangement joins TRBV20-1 to TRBJ1-1; possible D gene TRBD1, 6 bases. The CDR3 has 12 amino acids. V dropped 6 bases and J dropped 1 base, with 9 bases sitting between them. Germline CDR1 reads DFQATT; CDR2 reads SNEGSKA (reference sequence). The DNA for the CDR3 is TGCAGTGCCCCGACAGGGAACACTGAAGCTTTCTTT. Translated, it gives CSAPTGNTEAFF.

This sequence joins TRBV20-1 and TRBJ2-7, with 10 nucleotides matching TRBD1. The J segment lost 5 bases and the V segment lost 6 bases, leaving 16 bases of the junction unmatched. This CDR3 spans 16 amino acids. Per germline, CDR1 DFQATT and CDR2 SNEGSKA (reference sequence). Here the CDR3 reads CSASSTPGQGTNEQYF. Written as DNA, the CDR3 is TGCAGTGCCAGCAGTACTCCGGGACAGGGGACAAACGAGCAGTACTTC.

This clonotype was picked up a small number of times. This chain uses TRBV5-1 with TRBJ2-6; D is unclear. Trimming took 0 bases from V and 4 from J, leaving 8 bases between them. Germline V gives CDR1 SGHRS, CDR2 YFSETQ. The CDR3 consists of 15 residues. The CDR3, as DNA: TGCGCCAGCAGCTTGGGGGCCCAAGGGGCCAACGTCCTGACTTTC. This codes for CASSLGAQGANVLTF.

At least ten counts were recorded for this clonotype. The V call is TRBV20-1, the J call TRBJ1-2; no firm D call. CDR3 length: 12 amino acids. From germline, CDR1 is DFQATT and CDR2 SNEGSKA (reference sequence). Trimming left V 3 bases short and J 3 bases short, with 8 bases between. CDR3 sequence (DNA): TGCAGTGCTAGTCACAGTTACTATGGCTACACCTTC. Translated: CSASHSYYGYTF.

The table lists this clonotype with many counts. This chain joins TRBV12-3 or TRBV12-4 and TRBJ2-2; D not certain. The CDR3 spans 11 residues. The ends were cut back, 6 bases at V and 8 bases at J, with 7 bases in the middle. In DNA form, the CDR3 reads TGTGCCAGCAGAAGGGATGGGGAGCTGTTTTTT. Translating gives CASRRDGELFF.

The sample holds a few counts of this clonotype. The chain carries TRBV7-3 and TRBJ2-1; D ambiguous. CDR1 is SGHTA, CDR2 FQGTGA, per germline. The germline V and J ends were trimmed by 8 bases and 2 bases, with 10 bases remaining between them. The CDR3 extends over 13 amino acids. CDR3 sequence: CASGGPTYNEQFF. CDR3 bases: TGTGCCAGCGGCGGCCCCACCTACAATGAGCAGTTCTTC.

This clonotype was recorded many times. CDR3 nucleotides: TGCAGTGCCCGTGGGGGGGGCGGTCAGCCCCAGCATTTT. Translation: CSARGGGGQPQHF. The V call is TRBV20-1, the J call TRBJ1-5; perhaps TRBD1 as D (6 bases). Trimming removed 6 bases from V and 6 bases from J, with 15 bases in between. This CDR3 comprises 13 residues. In germline, CDR1 is DFQATT, CDR2 SNEGSKA (reference sequence).

This clonotype was seen repeatedly, ten times or more. The chain uses TRBV27 and TRBJ2-5, with D perhaps matching TRBD1 (7 bases). This CDR3 is 15 amino acids long. Germline CDR1 is MNHEY and CDR2 is SMNVEV (reference sequence). V was trimmed by 3 bases and J by 6 bases, leaving 17 bases between them. Written as DNA, the CDR3 is TGTGCCAGCAGTTTGGGGCAGGGGGGTTTACAGACCCAGTACTTC. Translation gives CASSLGQGGLQTQYF.

V gene TRBV7-7 combines with J gene TRBJ2-2; 14 bases are a match to TRBD2. CDR1 and CDR2 (germline): SSHAT, FNYEAQ (reference sequence). V was clipped by 4 bases and J by 7 bases; unmatched bases: 5. The CDR3 loop spans 16 amino acids. CDR3 region: CASSYGGLAGDGELFF. DNA for the CDR3: TGTGCCAGCAGCTACGGGGGACTAGCGGGAGACGGGGAGCTGTTTTTT.

This chain uses TRBV4-1 with TRBJ1-1, with D possibly being TRBD1 (6 bases). The CDR3 extends over 15 amino acids. Trimming shortened V by 1 base and J by 5 bases, and 14 bases separated the two germline ends. Germline loops: CDR1 MGHRA, CDR2 YSYEKL. The CDR3 bases are TGCGCCAGCAGCCAAGTTCTGGGGGGCAGTACTGAAGCTTTCTTT. Its protein product is CASSQVLGGSTEAFF.

The V and J genes are TRBV5-4 and TRBJ2-3; the D gene is possibly TRBD2 (6 bases). The CDR3 runs to 15 residues. V lost 1 base to trimming and J lost 2 bases, with 11 bases between them. Germline V gene sequence: CDR1 SGHNT, CDR2 YYREEE (reference sequence). CDR3 in DNA: TGTGCCAGCAGCTTGAAGGTAGCGGTCACAGATACGCAGTATTTT. It specifies CASSLKVAVTDTQYF. The whole variable domain, filled in from reference TRBV5-4 and TRBJ2-3, reads ETGVTQSPTHLIKTRGQQVTLRCSSQSGHNTVSWYQQALGQGPQFIFQYYREEENGRGNFPPRFSGLQFPNYSSELNVNALELDDSALYLCASSLKVAVTDTQYFGPGTRLTVL.

The J gene is TRBJ1-5, the V gene TRBV7-2; D is perhaps TRBD1 (5 bases). CDR1 and CDR2 (germline): SGHTA, FQGNSA. V dropped 2 bases and J dropped 7 bases, with 15 bases sitting between them. This CDR3 region has 15 residues. The CDR3 reads CASSLYLGRGQPQHF. The CDR3 DNA reads as TGTGCCAGCAGCTTATATTTGGGGCGCGGCCAGCCCCAGCATTTT.

This clonotype appeared a few times. The rearrangement uses TRBV24-1 and TRBJ2-1; D call uncertain. The CDR3 has 15 amino acids. Trimming left V 8 bases short and J 2 bases short, with 15 bases between. Germline lookup yields CDR1 KGHDR and CDR2 SFDVKD. This CDR3 reads CATTPGALPYNEQFF. The CDR3 DNA is TGTGCCACCACCCCAGGCGCCCTACCCTACAATGAGCAGTTCTTC.

This clonotype occurred many times. V and J are TRBV5-1 and TRBJ2-1, with a possible D match to TRBD2 (6 bases). Trimming took 2 bases from V and 8 from J, leaving 14 bases between them. The germline gives CDR1 SGHRS, CDR2 YFSETQ. CDR3 length: 14 residues. The CDR3: CASSLTGSVDEQFF. CDR3 coding DNA: TGCGCCAGCAGCTTAACCGGGAGCGTGGATGAGCAGTTCTTC.

With respect to this clonotype: A much larger clone is a single base away; this may be a read error. The rearrangement joins TRBV28 to TRBJ1-2; D is possibly TRBD1 (6 bases). The CDR3 extends over 13 amino acids. In germline, CDR1 is MDHEN, CDR2 SYDVKM. This CDR3 is CASSTTGTYGHTF. The CDR3 bases are TGTGCCAGCAGTACCACAGGGACCTATGGCCACACCTTC.

The gene calls are TRBV20-1 and TRBJ2-1; maybe TRBD1 (5 bases). Between the trimmed V and J ends, which lost 4 bases and 5 bases, there was a span of 18 bases. The germline V gene encodes CDR1 DFQATT and CDR2 SNEGSKA (reference sequence). The CDR3 length is 15 residues. CDR3 protein: CSAIRGGNYHNEQFF. CDR3 DNA: TGCAGTGCTATTAGGGGTGGTAACTACCACAATGAGCAGTTCTTC.

This clonotype has just one count. V is TRBV5-4 and J is TRBJ2-3, with a tentative D call TRBD2 (7 bases). The length of the CDR3 is 14 residues. Trimming took off 4 bases at V and 5 bases at J, with 14 bases between the two ends. Germline assignment: CDR1 SGHNT and CDR2 YYREEE (reference sequence). The CDR3 loop reads CASSRGGGGDTQYF. CDR3 nucleotide sequence: TGTGCCAGCAGCCGAGGGGGGGGAGGAGATACGCAGTATTTT.

The J gene is TRBJ2-6, the V gene TRBV30, with TRBD1 matching over 8 bases. The germline CDR1 and CDR2 sequences are GTSNPN and SVGIG (reference sequence). There are 14 residues in the CDR3. J lost 4 bases, V lost 5 bases, and 4 bases had no gene match. The DNA for the CDR3 is TGTGCCTGGGGACAGGGTGGCGGGGCCAACGTCCTGACTTTC. Translated, it gives CAWGQGGGANVLTF.